A single sample gave rise to the 29 T cell receptor beta chains below, sequenced in a study of CD8 T cells in Susac syndrome. Random hexamers served to reverse transcribe about 0.45 to 1 ug RNA. MiXCR, run by TCRdb on the immunoSEQ multiplex PCR reads, gives a single entry per CDR3 protein. Here the sample spans tens of thousands of distinct CDR3 sequences, 96% being singletons. The specimen was CD4+ T cells from PBMCs. The origin of the receptors is a human donor with multiple sclerosis.

The chain is built from TRBV12-3 or TRBV12-4 and TRBJ1-1, with D unresolved. The CDR3 sequence is 13 residues long. V was clipped by 6 bases and J by 0 bases, with 8 bases between them. CDR3 protein: CASSAGVNTEAFF. The CDR3 DNA sequence: TGTGCCAGCAGCGCCGGGGTGAACACTGAAGCTTTCTTT.

V gene TRBV4-1 combines with J gene TRBJ2-3; D gene unclear. The germline V gene encodes CDR1 MGHRA and CDR2 YSYEKL. The length of the CDR3 is 13 residues. Trimming removed 4 bases at V and 8 bases at J, with 13 bases between. CDR3 coding DNA: TGCGCCAGCAGCCCCGGGCGGCAAGGTACGCAGTATTTT. As protein: CASSPGRQGTQYF.

This sequence joins TRBV29-1 and TRBJ2-1, with D possibly being TRBD2 (5 bases). The CDR3 is 14 residues long. Germline values: CDR1 SQVTM, CDR2 ANQGSEA. V lost 1 base and J 7 bases, leaving 14 bases between the germline ends. CDR3 DNA: TGCAGCGTTGAAGTCGGGCTAGCATTAAATGAGCAGTTCTTC. Protein sequence: CSVEVGLALNEQFF.

V usage is TRBV9 and J usage is TRBJ1-2; 7 bases line up with TRBD1. The germline V gene has CDR1 SGDLS and CDR2 YYNGEE. V shed 4 bases and J 4 bases; nucleotides not matched to a gene: 4. The CDR3 contains 13 residues. CDR3 DNA: TGTGCCAGCAGCTTCTCAGGGGGCTATGGCTACACCTTC. Its translation: CASSFSGGYGYTF.

The chain has TRBV7-8 and TRBJ2-1; TRBD2 aligns across 9 bases. J gave up 4 bases and V 5 bases, and 9 bases lay outside the gene matches. The germline V gene encodes CDR1 SGHVS and CDR2 FQNEAQ. The CDR3 runs to 16 residues. CDR3 DNA: TGTGCCAGCAGCGGAAGAGCGGGGGGCCGGTACAATGAGCAGTTCTTC. Its translation is CASSGRAGGRYNEQFF.

This sequence joins TRBV14 and TRBJ1-6; 8 bases map to TRBD1. Germline CDR1 reads SGHDN; CDR2 reads FVKESK. J was trimmed by 11 bases and V by 3 bases; bases with no gene match: 9. The CDR3 length is 15 residues. The CDR3 DNA follows: TGTGCCAGCAGCCATGAGACAGGGGTGTTAGCACCCCTCCACTTT. Residues: CASSHETGVLAPLHF.

V and J are TRBV20-1 and TRBJ1-5, with 7 bases aligning to TRBD1. With 6 bases clipped from V and 2 bases from J, the junction kept 16 bases outside the gene matches. From germline, CDR1 is DFQATT and CDR2 SNEGSKA (reference sequence). This CDR3 region has 17 residues. The CDR3 here is CSAYGGAGGEGNQPQHF. The CDR3 DNA follows: TGCAGTGCCTACGGGGGGGCAGGGGGTGAGGGCAATCAGCCCCAGCATTTT.

This clonotype occurred once. This rearrangement joins TRBV5-1 to TRBJ2-1; the match to TRBD1 covers 8 bases. CDR3 length: 16 amino acids. Germline V gene lookup returns CDR1 SGHRS and CDR2 YFSETQ. Unmatched junction bases numbered 9, after V lost 1 base and J lost 6 bases. In DNA form, the CDR3 reads TGCGCCAGCAGCTTGCCTGGACAGGGACTTAGCAATGAGCAGTTCTTC. It encodes CASSLPGQGLSNEQFF.

The V and J genes are TRBV13 and TRBJ1-5; the D is unclear. The ends were cut back, 3 bases at V and 9 bases at J, with 9 bases in the middle. This CDR3 comprises 12 residues. In germline, CDR1 is PRHDT, CDR2 FYEKMQ (reference sequence). CDR3 coding DNA: TGTGCCAGCAGCTTTTCGGATGCGCCCCAGCATTTT. This translates into CASSFSDAPQHF.

The chain uses TRBV2 and TRBJ1-3; maybe TRBD1 (6 bases). In germline, CDR1 is SNHLY, CDR2 FYNNEI. The ends were cut back, 5 bases at V and 0 bases at J, with 17 bases in the middle. This CDR3 comprises 17 residues. The CDR3 spells CASSKGGIPSSGNTIYF. CDR3 in DNA: TGTGCCAGCAGTAAGGGGGGCATACCGAGCTCTGGAAACACCATATATTTT. The variable domain in full, completed from reference TRBV2 and TRBJ1-3, reads EPEVTQTPSHQVTQMGQEVILRCVPISNHLYFYWYRQILGQKVEFLVSFYNNEISEKSEIFDDQFSVERPDGSNFTLKIRSTKLEDSAMYFCASSKGGIPSSGNTIYFGEGSWLTVV.

The rearrangement links TRBV4-1 to TRBJ1-2; 8 bases align to TRBD1. The J segment lost 4 bases and the V segment lost 4 bases, leaving 2 bases of the junction unmatched. This CDR3 has 13 amino acids. Germline lookup yields CDR1 MGHRA and CDR2 YSYEKL. The DNA for the CDR3 is TGCGCCAGCAGCCCGGGACAGGCCTATGGCTACACCTTC. Its translation: CASSPGQAYGYTF.

About this clonotype: One end of the junction is discordant with germline, which a read error may explain. This chain uses TRBV30 with TRBJ2-5; D is undetermined. The CDR3 sequence is 13 residues long. CDR1 GTSNPN and CDR2 SVGIG come from the germline V gene (reference sequence). CDR3 amino acids: CAWGVGQSGTQYF. CDR3 DNA sequence: TGTGCCTGGGGTGTCGGCCAGTCAGGAACCCAGTACTTC.

The chain couples TRBV5-1 to TRBJ2-5, with D hard to call. The germline V and J ends were trimmed by 5 bases and 3 bases, with 5 bases remaining between them. The CDR3 loop spans 11 amino acids. Per the germline V gene, CDR1 is SGHRS and CDR2 is YFSETQ. The CDR3 spells CASSEEETQYF. The CDR3 nucleotides read TGCGCCAGCAGTGAGGAAGAGACCCAGTACTTC.

The genes are TRBV12-3 or TRBV12-4 and TRBJ1-1; no reliable D call. V was cut by 6 bases and J by 2 bases, with 13 bases left in between. This CDR3 spans 14 amino acids. The CDR3 bases are TGTGCCAGCAGCCCCGAGGGAGACAACACTGAAGCTTTCTTT. Translated: CASSPEGDNTEAFF.

The J gene is TRBJ2-7, the V gene TRBV13, with TRBD2 identical over 8 bases. The CDR3 covers 14 residues. V shed 5 bases, J shed 2 bases, and the junction held 5 bases outside the gene matches. In germline, CDR1 is PRHDT, CDR2 FYEKMQ (reference sequence). The CDR3, as DNA: TGTGCCAGCAGCCGGGGACTAGTCCCCTACGAGCAGTACTTC. This gives the protein CASSRGLVPYEQYF.

V usage is TRBV7-8 and J usage is TRBJ2-3; maybe TRBD1 (5 bases). The V and J ends lost 1 base and 7 bases respectively, with 12 bases between them. The CDR3 consists of 14 residues. Germline V CDR1 and CDR2: SGHVS, FQNEAQ. The CDR3 is CASSLDRSYNTQYF. CDR3 sequence (DNA): TGTGCCAGCAGCTTAGACAGGAGTTACAATACGCAGTATTTT.

The V and J genes are TRBV30 and TRBJ1-2; D remains ambiguous. The CDR3 runs to 13 residues. Trimming removed 0 bases from V and 4 bases from J, with 9 bases in between. In germline, CDR1 is GTSNPN, CDR2 SVGIG (reference sequence). The CDR3 here is CAWSVEVGYGYTF. CDR3 DNA sequence: TGTGCCTGGAGTGTAGAGGTTGGCTATGGCTACACCTTC.

In nucleotides, the CDR3 is TGCAGCGCCCAATGGAGGGACAGGGGTTTGGGAGTGAGAGAGACCCAGTACTTC. Translation: CSAQWRDRGLGVRETQYF. The chain couples TRBV29-1 to TRBJ2-5; 10 positions agree with TRBD1. This CDR3 contains 18 residues. Germline lookup yields CDR1 SQVTM and CDR2 ANQGSEA. J gave up 4 bases and V 7 bases, and 21 bases lay outside the gene matches.

The chain recombines TRBV10-3 with TRBJ2-5; no clear D. The CDR3 has 14 residues. Germline-derived CDR1 and CDR2 are ENHRY and SYGVKD. V lost 0 bases to trimming and J lost 1 base, with 6 bases between them. CDR3 nucleotide sequence: TGTGCCATCAGTGAGTCTCTGGCCCAAGAGACCCAGTACTTC. Its translation: CAISESLAQETQYF.

The chain recombines TRBV28 with TRBJ2-5; D may be TRBD2 (6 bases). This CDR3 is 12 amino acids long. Germline loops: CDR1 MDHEN, CDR2 SYDVKM. The V end was cut by 6 bases, the J end by 5 bases, with 10 bases between. DNA for the CDR3: TGTGCCAGCAGGGGGGGAGGCGAGACCCAGTACTTC. Translation gives CASRGGGETQYF.

This chain uses TRBV2 with TRBJ2-1; D perhaps matches TRBD1 (5 bases). Trimming removed 6 bases from V and 2 bases from J, with 11 bases in between. CDR1 is SNHLY, CDR2 FYNNEI, per germline. The length of the CDR3 is 14 residues. CDR3 sequence reads: CASSPPGTYNEQFF. The CDR3 DNA follows: TGTGCCAGCAGCCCCCCAGGGACCTACAATGAGCAGTTCTTC.

V gene TRBV12-3 or TRBV12-4 combines with J gene TRBJ2-7, with TRBD2 matching over 7 bases. V lost 3 bases to trimming and J lost 2 bases; unmatched junction nucleotides: 10. The CDR3 is 16 residues long. The CDR3 reads CASSLTSLAQTYEQYF. The CDR3 DNA sequence: TGTGCCAGCAGTTTGACTAGCCTAGCCCAGACCTACGAGCAGTACTTC.

The chain couples TRBV25-1 to TRBJ2-1; 8 bases line up with TRBD1. From germline, CDR1 is MGHDK and CDR2 SYGVNS. This CDR3 contains 13 residues. The ends lost 7 bases at V and 7 bases at J; junction bases unmatched: 6. This CDR3 is CASTQGARNEQFF. The CDR3 DNA sequence: TGTGCCAGCACCCAGGGGGCTAGGAATGAGCAGTTCTTC.

This sequence joins TRBV5-1 and TRBJ2-5; either TRBD1 or TRBD2 may fit D (5 bases each). V lost 0 bases, J lost 5 bases, and 17 bases lay in between. Per germline, CDR1 SGHRS and CDR2 YFSETQ. This CDR3 has 16 residues. The CDR3 coding sequence is TGCGCCAGCAGCTTGGGTCTCGGGGCCCTCCGGGAGACCCAGTACTTC. Its translation: CASSLGLGALRETQYF. The full variable domain, rest sourced from reference TRBV5-1 and TRBJ2-5, is KAGVTQTPRYLIKTRGQQVTLSCSPISGHRSVSWYQQTPGQGLQFLFEYFSETQRNKGNFPGRFSGRQFSNSRSEMNVSTLELGDSALYLCASSLGLGALRETQYFGPGTRLLVL.

J is TRBJ1-1 and V is TRBV12-3 or TRBV12-4, with a tentative D call TRBD1 (6 bases). With 4 bases removed from V and 5 bases from J, the gap between germline ends came to 11 bases. This CDR3 spans 13 amino acids. CDR3 protein: CASSSQGRTEAFF. DNA for the CDR3: TGTGCCAGCAGTTCTCAGGGGAGGACTGAAGCTTTCTTT.

The V gene is TRBV20-1, the J gene TRBJ2-3; no firm D call. The germline V gene has CDR1 DFQATT and CDR2 SNEGSKA (reference sequence). The CDR3 is 11 amino acids. V lost 1 base and J lost 4, with 3 bases in between. The CDR3: CSARAADTQYF. CDR3 DNA: TGCAGTGCTAGAGCGGCAGATACGCAGTATTTT.

The chain employs TRBV19 and TRBJ1-1; 10 positions match TRBD1. CDR3 length: 16 residues. V lost 5 bases and J lost 0; bases outside the gene matches: 6. The V gene's germline CDR1 is LNHDA and CDR2 SQIVND (reference sequence). The DNA of the CDR3 is TGTGCCAGTAGTCCCTGGGACAGGGGTATGAACACTGAAGCTTTCTTT. It is translated as CASSPWDRGMNTEAFF.

This sequence joins TRBV6-2 or TRBV6-3 and TRBJ2-5, with 7 bases aligning to TRBD2. V lost 6 bases, J lost 1 base, and 8 bases stayed unmatched. CDR3 length equals 15 residues. Germline V gene sequence: CDR1 MNHEY, CDR2 SVGEGT. DNA for the CDR3: TGTGCCAGCAGCCGCCTACTAGCGCCCCAAGAGACCCAGTACTTC. Translated: CASSRLLAPQETQYF.

The J gene is TRBJ1-6, the V gene TRBV4-3, with 8 bases aligning to TRBD1. The length of the CDR3 is 16 residues. CDR1 and CDR2 (germline): LGHNA, YSLEER. V gave up 1 base and J gave up 9 bases; unmatched junction bases: 8. The CDR3 here is CASSQAPTGESSPLHF. CDR3 DNA: TGCGCCAGCAGCCAAGCCCCGACAGGGGAGAGTTCACCCCTCCACTTT.